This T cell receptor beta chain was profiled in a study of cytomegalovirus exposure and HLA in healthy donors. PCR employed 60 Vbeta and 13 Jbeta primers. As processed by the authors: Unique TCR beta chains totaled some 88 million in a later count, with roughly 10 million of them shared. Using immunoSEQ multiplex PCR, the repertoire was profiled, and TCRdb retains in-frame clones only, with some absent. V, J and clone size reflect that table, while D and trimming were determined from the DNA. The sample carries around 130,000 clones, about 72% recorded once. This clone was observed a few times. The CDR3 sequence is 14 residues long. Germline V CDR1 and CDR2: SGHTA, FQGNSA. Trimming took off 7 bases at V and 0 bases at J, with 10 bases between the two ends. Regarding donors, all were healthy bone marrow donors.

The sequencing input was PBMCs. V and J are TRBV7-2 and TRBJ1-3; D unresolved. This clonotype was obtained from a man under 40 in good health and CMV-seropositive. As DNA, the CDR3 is TGTGCCAGCATCCTAGGGAGCTCTGGAAACACCATATATTTT. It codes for CASILGSSGNTIYF.